The sequence of this TCR beta chain was determined in a study of shared clonotypes between healthy human individuals. Study-wide results and caveats: Sequencing depth was expected to affect clonotype sharing among donors.

Some clones are missing from TCRdb's copy, which holds only in-frame ones; the method was immunoSEQ multiplex PCR. The sample has over a million clones; about four fifths are singletons. Remarks on this clone: Its antigen is undetermined.

Germline V gene data show CDR1 as MNHNS and CDR2 as SASEGT. The CDR3 length is 15 residues. The V end was cut by 8 bases, the J end by 8 bases, with 19 bases between. Material: memory CD4+ T cells from PBMCs. The subset denotes: CD45RA-negative fraction. This TCR derives from a young man in good health. Some clones in this sample may be carry-over from other donors' samples. The chain links TRBV6-1 to TRBJ1-6; D not resolved. This CDR3 reads CASRAMGGADSPLHF. The CDR3 bases are TGTGCCAGCCGCGCCATGGGTGGTGCCGATTCACCCCTCCACTTT.